Below, 27 T cell receptor beta chains from the same sample are listed, as sequenced in a study of cytomegalovirus exposure and HLA in healthy donors. Both 60 Vbeta primers and 13 Jbeta primers went into the PCR. The method was immunoSEQ multiplex PCR; TCRdb's version includes in-frame clones alone and lacks a portion of them. The table includes fewer than 250,000 clones, 70% to 85% detected once. What was sequenced was PBMCs. The receptors were gathered from a girl between 2 and 10 years old in good health and CMV-seronegative.

V gene TRBV29-1 combines with J gene TRBJ2-7; no clear D. Trimming took off 8 bases at V and 0 bases at J, with 11 bases between the two ends. The CDR3 extends over 12 amino acids. The V gene's germline CDR1 is SQVTM and CDR2 ANQGSEA. CDR3 bases: TGCAGCTCCCGGTCGAGCTCCTACGAGCAGTACTTC. This codes for CSSRSSSYEQYF.

The chain links TRBV13 to TRBJ2-5; D remains unclear. Deletions cut 2 bases from V and 5 bases from J, with 9 bases between. There are 13 residues in the CDR3. Germline-derived CDR1 and CDR2 are PRHDT and FYEKMQ (reference sequence). CDR3 amino acids: CASSLFERETQYF. The DNA for the CDR3 is TGTGCCAGCAGCTTATTCGAGCGCGAGACCCAGTACTTC.

The J gene is TRBJ2-1, the V gene TRBV18; 7 bases align to TRBD2. The CDR3 length is 15 residues. Trimming cost V 2 bases and J 3 bases; bases outside gene matches: 4. From germline, CDR1 is KGHSH and CDR2 LQKENI. The CDR3 coding sequence is TGTGCCAGCTCACCAAGGGGACTAAACTACAATGAGCAGTTCTTC. Its protein product is CASSPRGLNYNEQFF.

About this clone itself: One end of the junction fails to match germline, which may point to a read error. The J gene is TRBJ1-6, the V gene TRBV6-5, with D perhaps matching TRBD1 (5 bases). CDR3 length: 16 residues. Germline CDR1 reads MNHEY; CDR2 reads SVGAGI. The CDR3 DNA sequence: TGTGCCAGCAGTTACTCGATTGGGGCTTATACTTCACCCCTCCACTTT. It yields the protein CASSYSIGAYTSPLHF.

The rearrangement joins TRBV25-1 to TRBJ1-2; the D is unclear. CDR3 length: 17 residues. V dropped 2 bases and J dropped 8 bases, with 24 bases sitting between them. Germline V gene sequence: CDR1 MGHDK, CDR2 SYGVNS. The CDR3 is CASSEDNVRMGTTGYTF. The CDR3 nucleotides read TGTGCCAGCAGTGAAGATAACGTGCGCATGGGCACAACCGGCTACACCTTC.

The V gene is TRBV30, the J gene TRBJ1-5; D may be TRBD1 (5 bases). Trimming stripped 1 base from V and 3 bases from J, with 7 bases between. The CDR3 is 13 amino acids. Per the germline V gene, CDR1 is GTSNPN and CDR2 is SVGIG (reference sequence). This chain's CDR3 is CAWSAGANQPQHF. CDR3 bases: TGTGCCTGGAGTGCTGGGGCCAATCAGCCCCAGCATTTT.

The chain is built from TRBV16 and TRBJ1-1; D gene ambiguous. Germline CDR1 KGHSY, CDR2 FQNENV. Between the trimmed V and J ends, which lost 0 bases and 3 bases, there was a span of 11 bases. The length of the CDR3 is 15 residues. Here the CDR3 DNA reads TGTGCCAGCAGCCAATCCACAGTGCGGGACACTGAAGCTTTCTTT. Translating gives CASSQSTVRDTEAFF.

This chain joins TRBV4-1 and TRBJ1-2, with TRBD1 as a possible D gene (5 bases). Between the trimmed V and J ends, which lost 1 base and 0 bases, there was a span of 15 bases. Germline-derived CDR1 and CDR2 are MGHRA and YSYEKL. There are 17 residues in the CDR3. The CDR3 DNA reads as TGCGCCAGCAGCCAAGCGACAGTAGGCGGAACTAACTATGGCTACACCTTC. The encoded protein is CASSQATVGGTNYGYTF.

This sequence joins TRBV5-4 and TRBJ2-3, with 8 bases matching TRBD2. The length of the CDR3 is 14 residues. Germline assignment: CDR1 SGHNT and CDR2 YYREEE (reference sequence). The junction had 4 bases not matched to a gene; V was cut back by 4 bases and J by 3 bases. In DNA, the CDR3 is TGTGCCAGCAGCCACGGGACTAGTACAGATACGCAGTATTTT. Amino acid sequence: CASSHGTSTDTQYF.

This sequence joins TRBV5-1 and TRBJ2-7, with 7 positions matching TRBD1. V gave up 0 bases and J gave up 4 bases; unmatched junction bases: 13. The CDR3 runs to 17 residues. CDR1 is SGHRS, CDR2 YFSETQ, per germline. CDR3 residues: CASSLGSDRTDLYEQYF. CDR3 coding DNA: TGCGCCAGCAGCTTGGGGTCGGACAGGACTGACTTATACGAGCAGTACTTC.

The V and J genes are TRBV11-2 and TRBJ1-2, with 8 bases identical to TRBD1. This CDR3 is 13 amino acids long. V gave up 5 bases and J gave up 8 bases; unmatched junction bases: 7. Germline-derived CDR1 and CDR2 are SGHAT and FQNNGV. The CDR3 spells CASSPGQGGGYTF. CDR3 nucleotides: TGTGCCAGCAGCCCAGGACAGGGAGGGGGCTACACCTTC.

This chain uses TRBV9 with TRBJ1-2; 9 bases line up with TRBD1. The CDR3 consists of 14 residues. CDR1 and CDR2 (germline): SGDLS, YYNGEE. Unmatched junction bases numbered 6, after V lost 4 bases and J lost 5 bases. This chain's CDR3 is CASSSRDRGYGYTF. Written as DNA, the CDR3 is TGTGCCAGCAGCTCACGAGACAGGGGGTATGGCTACACCTTC.

This sequence joins TRBV4-1 and TRBJ1-2, with a possible D match to TRBD1 (5 bases). Germline V CDR1 and CDR2: MGHRA, YSYEKL. V was pared by 3 bases and J by 1 base, with 15 bases between. CDR3 length: 16 amino acids. This chain's CDR3 is CASSQPLQELNYGYTF. CDR3 bases: TGCGCCAGCAGCCAGCCATTACAGGAGCTTAACTATGGCTACACCTTC.

V usage is TRBV7-2 and J usage is TRBJ2-1, with D tentatively TRBD2 (6 bases). CDR1 and CDR2 (germline): SGHTA, FQGNSA. The germline V and J ends were trimmed by 5 bases and 15 bases, with 17 bases remaining between them. The CDR3 is made up of 12 amino acids. The CDR3 bases are TGTGCCAGCAGCCCCGAGGTGGGAGCGGGGTTCTTC. Residues: CASSPEVGAGFF.

This sequence joins TRBV30 and TRBJ1-1; TRBD1 is a possible D gene (5 bases). Trimming pared 3 bases from V and 4 bases from J, leaving 9 bases between. The CDR3 consists of 12 residues. CDR1 and CDR2 from the germline V gene are GTSNPN and SVGIG (reference sequence). CDR3 amino acids: CAWRQGSTEAFF. CDR3 in DNA: TGTGCCTGGAGGCAGGGAAGCACTGAAGCTTTCTTT.

In its sample, this clone was seen a few times. The rearrangement joins TRBV28 to TRBJ2-1; D is unresolved. The CDR3 is made up of 13 amino acids. Germline CDR1 is MDHEN and CDR2 is SYDVKM. The germline V and J ends were trimmed by 8 bases and 7 bases, with 15 bases remaining between them. CDR3 DNA sequence: TGTGCCAGCGACGGGTTTACTGGGAATGAGCAGTTCTTC. Protein product: CASDGFTGNEQFF.

The DNA for the CDR3 is TGTGCCAGCAGCCTTGGACAGACCGTCTCTGGAAACACCATATATTTT. This translates into CASSLGQTVSGNTIYF. The V call is TRBV5-4, the J call TRBJ1-3, with D possibly being TRBD1 (6 bases). CDR3 length: 16 residues. The germline V gene has CDR1 SGHNT and CDR2 YYREEE (reference sequence). V was clipped by 4 bases and J by 0 bases, with 14 bases between them.

This chain links TRBV5-1 with TRBJ2-2; possibly TRBD2 for D (5 bases). The CDR3 sequence is 15 residues long. V was clipped by 4 bases and J by 4 bases, with 14 bases between them. CDR1 SGHRS and CDR2 YFSETQ come from the germline V gene. CDR3: CASSPMGGGTGELFF. CDR3 nucleotides: TGCGCCAGCAGCCCAATGGGCGGAGGCACCGGGGAGCTGTTTTTT.

This rearrangement joins TRBV19 to TRBJ2-1, with 15 bases that match TRBD2. Germline CDR1 is LNHDA and CDR2 is SQIVND (reference sequence). Trimming removed 5 bases from V and 10 bases from J; junction bases left unmatched: 6. The CDR3 is made up of 15 amino acids. For the CDR3, the DNA is TGTGCCAGTAGTCAACCGGGACTAGCGGGGGGAGAGCAGTTCTTC. Amino acids: CASSQPGLAGGEQFF.

This clone was counted only a few times. The chain joins TRBV4-1 to TRBJ2-7; no reliable D call. Trimming took 2 bases from V and 5 from J, leaving 10 bases between them. Germline values: CDR1 MGHRA, CDR2 YSYEKL. The length of the CDR3 is 13 residues. CDR3 nucleotide sequence: TGCGCCAGCAGCCAATCAGGCCTCAACGAGCAGTACTTC. It is translated as CASSQSGLNEQYF.

This clone was picked up one time. The chain employs TRBV6-6 and TRBJ1-4; D perhaps matches TRBD1 (6 bases). The V gene lost 7 bases and the J gene lost 4 bases, with 16 bases spanning the gap. Germline CDR1 and CDR2: MNHNY and SVGAGI (reference sequence). This CDR3 has 15 residues. The CDR3: CASTLTGGYNEKLFF. CDR3 DNA sequence: TGTGCCAGCACCCTCACGGGGGGCTATAATGAAAAACTGTTTTTT.

The DNA for the CDR3 is TGTGCCAGCAGTGAACAGGAAATTAACTATGGCTACACCTTC. It translates to CASSEQEINYGYTF. The chain joins TRBV6-1 to TRBJ1-2; no reliable D call. The germline CDR1 and CDR2 sequences are MNHNS and SASEGT. V gave up 2 bases and J gave up 1 base, with 8 bases separating them. The CDR3 contains 14 residues.

The chain carries TRBV27 and TRBJ1-3; tentative D call: TRBD1 (5 bases). CDR3 length: 15 amino acids. Germline CDR1 reads MNHEY; CDR2 reads SMNVEV (reference sequence). The V end lost 4 bases, the J end lost 0 bases, and 10 bases lay between the germline ends. Here the CDR3 reads CASSSTVSSGNTIYF. Here the CDR3 DNA reads TGTGCCAGCAGTTCGACAGTCAGCTCTGGAAACACCATATATTTT.

The gene calls are TRBV6-5 and TRBJ1-2, with D unclear. Trimming left V 6 bases short and J 5 bases short, with 16 bases between. The CDR3 is 14 residues long. Per germline, CDR1 MNHEY and CDR2 SVGAGI. DNA of the CDR3: TGTGCCAGCAGCCGCCAGGCGGGGAGGTATGGCTACACCTTC. Its translation is CASSRQAGRYGYTF.

V gene TRBV14 combines with J gene TRBJ2-7; possible D gene TRBD1, 6 bases. The V end was cut by 0 bases, the J end by 6 bases, with 24 bases between. Germline V gene sequence: CDR1 SGHDN, CDR2 FVKESK. This CDR3 has 18 amino acids. The CDR3 bases are TGTGCCAGCAGCCAAGAGTGGGGCAAGACAGGCCGAGTAGGCGAGCAGTACTTC. Its protein is CASSQEWGKTGRVGEQYF. The entire variable domain, with the rest obtained from reference TRBV14 and TRBJ2-7, is as follows: EAGVTQFPSHSVIEKGQTVTLRCDPISGHDNLYWYRRVMGKEIKFLLHFVKESKQDESGMPNNRFLAERTGGTYSTLKVQPAELEDSGVYFCASSQEWGKTGRVGEQYFGPGTRLTVT.

This rearrangement joins TRBV13 to TRBJ2-7, with 8 bases identical to TRBD1. Germline V CDR1 and CDR2: PRHDT, FYEKMQ (reference sequence). This CDR3 spans 16 amino acids. Trimming cost V 5 bases and J 5 bases; bases outside gene matches: 14. The CDR3 bases are TGTGCCAGCAGCCCCCCCATTGACAGGGGAGTGGACGAGCAGTACTTC. It specifies CASSPPIDRGVDEQYF.

The gene calls are TRBV13 and TRBJ2-1; 8 positions match TRBD2. V lost 5 bases, J lost 2 bases, and 8 bases stayed unmatched. Germline V CDR1 and CDR2: PRHDT, FYEKMQ (reference sequence). The length of the CDR3 is 16 residues. The CDR3 DNA is TGTGCCAGCAGCGAGGCACTAGCGGAAACCTACAATGAGCAGTTCTTC. Translated: CASSEALAETYNEQFF.